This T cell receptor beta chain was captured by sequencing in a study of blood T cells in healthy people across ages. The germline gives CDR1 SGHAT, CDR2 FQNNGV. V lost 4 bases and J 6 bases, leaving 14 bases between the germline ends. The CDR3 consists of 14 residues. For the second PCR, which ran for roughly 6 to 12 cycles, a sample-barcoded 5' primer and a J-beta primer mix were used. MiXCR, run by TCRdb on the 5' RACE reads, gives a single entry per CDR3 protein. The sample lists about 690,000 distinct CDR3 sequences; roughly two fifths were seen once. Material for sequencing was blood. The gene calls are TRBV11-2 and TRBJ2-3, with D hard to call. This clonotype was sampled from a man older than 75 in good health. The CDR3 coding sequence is TGTGCCAGCAGCTCTTCTAGGGTTTCCGATACGCAGTATTTT. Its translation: CASSSSRVSDTQYF.